This T cell receptor beta chain was captured in a study of cytomegalovirus exposure and HLA in healthy donors. Vbeta (60) and Jbeta (13) primers were used in the PCR. Assay: immunoSEQ multiplex PCR; the TCRdb copy retains only in-frame clones and omits some. The sample has 100,000 to 150,000 clones; approximately 84% are singletons. Study results and limitations: Researchers had no immune exposure information except CMV serostatus available.

Germline V gene sequence: CDR1 MNHEY, CDR2 SVGAGI. CDR3 size: 13 residues. V gave up 2 bases and J gave up 6 bases, with 11 bases separating them. In regard to this clone: Its antigen remains unknown.

The chain carries TRBV6-5 and TRBJ2-7; D unresolved. The material sequenced was PBMCs. The sequence was obtained from a woman aged 40 to 50 in good health and CMV-seronegative. The chain's CDR3 is CASSYNRRREQYF. The CDR3 DNA is TGTGCCAGCAGTTACAATCGCAGGCGCGAGCAGTACTTC.